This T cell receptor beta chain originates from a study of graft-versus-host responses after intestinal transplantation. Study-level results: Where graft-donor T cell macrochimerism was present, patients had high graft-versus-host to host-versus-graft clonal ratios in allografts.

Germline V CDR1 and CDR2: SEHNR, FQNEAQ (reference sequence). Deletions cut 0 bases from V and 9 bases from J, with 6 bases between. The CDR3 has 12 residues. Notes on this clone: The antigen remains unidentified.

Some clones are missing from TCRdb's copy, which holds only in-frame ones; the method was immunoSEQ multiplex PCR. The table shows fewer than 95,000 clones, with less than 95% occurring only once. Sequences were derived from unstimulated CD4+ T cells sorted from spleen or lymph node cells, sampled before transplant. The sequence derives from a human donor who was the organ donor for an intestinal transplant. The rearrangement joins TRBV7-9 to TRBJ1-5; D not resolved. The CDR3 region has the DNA TGTGCCAGCAGCTTAGCCTCTGGGCCCCAGCATTTT. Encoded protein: CASSLASGPQHF. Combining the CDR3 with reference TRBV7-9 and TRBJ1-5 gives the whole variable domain DTGVSQNPRHKITKRGQNVTFRCDPISEHNRLYWYRQTLGQGPEFLTYFQNEAQLEKSRLLSDRFSAERPKGSFSTLEIQRTEQGDSAMYLCASSLASGPQHFGDGTRLSIL.